The 4 T cell receptor beta chains given below trace back to one sample, sequenced in a study of shared clonotypes between healthy human individuals. Naive CD8 populations comprised CD45RO-negative cells positively selected for CCR7, excluding terminally differentiated effector memory CD45RA+ cells. Repertoires were generated with immunoSEQ multiplex PCR, while TCRdb's copy carries only in-frame clones and drops some. The sample includes roughly 810,000 clones, 96% of them seen just once. The sample taken for sequencing was naive CD8+ T cells sorted from blood. The receptors come from a man under 40 in good health.

This chain connects TRBV6-4 to TRBJ2-1, with 7 bases aligning to TRBD1. CDR1 and CDR2 from the germline V gene are MRHNA and SNTAGT. CDR3 length: 15 residues. Losses at the gene ends were 4 bases for V and 6 bases for J; bases not matched to a gene: 9. In DNA, the CDR3 is TGTGCCAGCAGTGCGTCGGGACAGCCGAGCAATGAGCAGTTCTTC. Translated, it gives CASSASGQPSNEQFF.

In its sample, this clone was seen once. The chain's CDR3 is CASSYPPGQDYEQYF. CDR3 coding DNA: TGTGCCAGCAGTTACCCGCCGGGACAGGACTACGAGCAGTACTTC. The chain is built from TRBV6-6 and TRBJ2-7; 8 bases are shared with TRBD1. Unmatched junction bases numbered 6, after V lost 2 bases and J lost 3 bases. This CDR3 region has 15 residues. CDR1 is MNHNY, CDR2 SVGAGI, per germline (reference sequence).

The rearrangement uses TRBV5-6 and TRBJ2-7, with a tentative D call TRBD2 (7 bases). The V end lost 4 bases, the J end lost 5 bases, and 16 bases lay between the germline ends. The germline CDR1 and CDR2 sequences are SGHDT and YYEEEE. This CDR3 contains 14 residues. The CDR3 region is CASSRPGGWNEQYF. The CDR3 region has the DNA TGTGCCAGCAGCAGGCCGGGGGGCTGGAACGAGCAGTACTTC.

The J gene is TRBJ2-1, the V gene TRBV27; TRBD2 matches at 7 bases. The CDR3 runs to 16 residues. Trimming removed 6 bases from V and 7 bases from J; junction bases left unmatched: 15. Germline lookup yields CDR1 MNHEY and CDR2 SMNVEV (reference sequence). The CDR3 DNA is TGTGCCAGCAGCCCAATGTTGGGACTAACGAAAAATGAGCAGTTCTTC. Translation gives CASSPMLGLTKNEQFF.